The rows below give T cell receptor beta chains drawn from one sample of a study of brain metastases from non-small cell lung cancer. Profiling relied on immunoSEQ multiplex PCR, and the TCRdb table lists in-frame clones only, not all of them. The table has about 1,800 clones, over 70% seen once. The material sequenced was tissue from a brain metastasis. All receptors derive from a donor aged 40 or over with non-small cell lung cancer. Each CDR3 is given with its conserved first and last residue. A D gene is named only where the DNA matches it firmly. Clone size appears in some rows only: once, few, many, or a class for an expanded clone.

v_call	j_call	clone_size	d_call	cdr3_aa	cdr3_nt
TRBV7-2	TRBJ1-6	few	NA	CASSLNGQGNSPLHF	TGTGCCAGCAGCTTAAACGGGCAGGGGAATTCACCCCTCCACTTT
TRBV28	TRBJ1-6	NA	NA	CASRSLGSPLHF	TGTGCCAGCAGATCCCTGGGTTCACCCCTCCACTTT
TRBV4-2	TRBJ2-7	NA	NA	CASSQDQNSYEQYF	TGTGCCAGCAGCCAAGATCAGAACTCCTACGAGCAGTACTTC
TRBV6-5	TRBJ1-2	NA	TRBD1	CASSSTGGYDGYTF	TGTGCCAGCAGTTCGACAGGGGGGTATGATGGCTACACCTTC
TRBV6-5	TRBJ2-2	few	NA	CASSNRGPGELFF	TGTGCCAGCTCTAATCGCGGTCCCGGGGAGCTGTTTTTT
TRBV5-4	TRBJ1-6	NA	NA	CASSPERDSPLHF	TGTGCCAGCAGCCCGGAGAGGGATTCACCCCTCCACTTT
TRBV6-2/TRBV6-3	TRBJ1-1	NA	NA	CASSLASNTEAFF	TGTGCCAGCAGCCTAGCTAGTAACACTGAAGCTTTCTTT
TRBV30	TRBJ1-2	NA	NA	CAWYGRINYGYTF	TGTGCCTGGTACGGACGGATTAACTATGGCTACACCTTC
TRBV7-9	TRBJ2-7	NA	NA	CASSPGYEQYF	TGTGCCAGCAGCCCCGGCTACGAGCAGTACTTC
TRBV15	TRBJ2-7	NA	TRBD2	CATSKPGLAYEQYF	TGTGCCACCAGCAAACCGGGACTAGCTTACGAGCAGTACTTC
TRBV5-4	TRBJ2-2	NA	NA	CASSIPTGNTGELFF	TGTGCCAGCAGCATCCCCACAGGGAACACCGGGGAGCTGTTTTTT
TRBV7-6	TRBJ2-1	NA	TRBD2	CASRASRGVDNEQFF	TGTGCCAGCAGAGCCTCGCGGGGGGTGGACAATGAGCAGTTCTTC
TRBV28	TRBJ1-3	NA	TRBD1	CASRDEMGTGKLGF	TGTGCCAGCAGGGACGAAATGGGGACAGGGAAATTGGGATTT
TRBV19	TRBJ1-1	NA	NA	CASGGSEAFF	TGTGCCAGCGGAGGTTCTGAAGCTTTCTTT
TRBV19	TRBJ2-1	NA	NA	CASSTLSRRGMDEQFF	TGTGCCAGTAGTACTCTGTCCCGCAGGGGAATGGATGAGCAGTTCTTC
TRBV20-1	TRBJ2-7	NA	NA	CSASSGPYEQYF	TGCAGTGCTAGTTCCGGCCCCTACGAGCAGTACTTC
TRBV7-9	TRBJ2-7	NA	TRBD1	CASSLAGGAYEQYF	TGTGCCAGCAGCCTCGCAGGGGGCGCGTACGAGCAGTACTTC
TRBV18	TRBJ1-1	NA	NA	CASSPLPPSLNTEAFF	TGTGCCAGCTCACCTCTACCCCCCAGCTTGAACACTGAAGCTTTCTTT
TRBV7-9	TRBJ2-5	NA	NA	CASSLQGNGETQYF	TGTGCCAGCAGCTTACAGGGAAATGGGGAGACCCAGTACTTC
TRBV6-2/TRBV6-3	TRBJ1-1	NA	NA	CASSYSKRTEAFF	TGTGCCAGCAGTTACTCGAAGAGGACTGAAGCTTTCTTT
TRBV19	TRBJ2-7	NA	NA	CASSIPGSYEQYF	TGTGCCAGTAGTATACCTGGGTCCTACGAGCAGTACTTT
TRBV4-2	TRBJ2-7	NA	NA	CASSPLDGAYEQYF	TGTGCCAGCAGCCCTCTCGACGGGGCCTACGAGCAGTACTTC
TRBV27	TRBJ2-3	NA	TRBD2	CASSGLAGGDTQYF	TGTGCCAGCAGTGGACTAGCGGGGGGGGATACGCAGTATTTT